These 23 T cell receptor beta chains originate from one sample sequenced in a study of T cell changes during pregnancy in multiple sclerosis. Sequenced by immunoSEQ multiplex PCR; TCRdb stores in-frame clones only, minus some. The data contain roughly 61,000 clones, about 94% of them singletons. This specimen was CD8+ T cells from peripheral blood mononuclear cells, taken after pregnancy. The source of these receptors is a female donor with multiple sclerosis, enrolled in a pregnancy study.

The chain carries TRBV4-2 and TRBJ2-4; 7 bases are shared with TRBD1. Trimming removed 6 bases from V and 0 bases from J; junction bases left unmatched: 11. Germline assignment: CDR1 LGHNA and CDR2 YNFKEQ. The CDR3 sequence is 17 residues long. The CDR3 DNA reads as TGTGCCAGCAGAGATCGGACAGGCGCCACAGCCAAAAACATTCAGTACTTC. Protein sequence: CASRDRTGATAKNIQYF.

V gene TRBV28 combines with J gene TRBJ1-5; tentative D call: TRBD1 (5 bases). This CDR3 contains 17 residues. V gave up 2 bases and J gave up 0 bases, with 14 bases separating them. Germline loops: CDR1 MDHEN, CDR2 SYDVKM. This CDR3 reads CASSLKGVRNSNQPQHF. DNA of the CDR3: TGTGCCAGCAGTTTAAAAGGGGTTAGGAATAGCAATCAGCCCCAGCATTTT.

This sequence joins TRBV7-2 and TRBJ2-3, with D possibly being TRBD2 (7 bases). The CDR3 extends over 19 amino acids. Per the germline V gene, CDR1 is SGHTA and CDR2 is FQGNSA. The ends were cut back, 1 base at V and 2 bases at J, with 22 bases in the middle. CDR3 DNA: TGTGCCAGCAGCTTAGATATATCAGTGGGCGGGGGCCCCACAGATACGCAGTATTTT. This encodes CASSLDISVGGGPTDTQYF. The entire variable domain, with the rest obtained from reference TRBV7-2 and TRBJ2-3, is as follows: GAGVSQSPSNKVTEKGKDVELRCDPISGHTALYWYRQSLGQGLEFLIYFQGNSAPDKSGLPSDRFSAERTGGSVSTLTIQRTQQEDSAVYLCASSLDISVGGGPTDTQYFGPGTRLTVL.

The CDR3 region is CASSLFQGTDYEQYF. For the CDR3, the DNA is TGTGCCAGCAGTTTATTTCAGGGGACAGACTACGAGCAGTACTTC. The chain joins TRBV27 to TRBJ2-7, with 7 bases matching TRBD1. The V and J ends lost 1 base and 3 bases, in that order; junction bases with no gene match: 6. The CDR3 spans 15 residues. Germline CDR1 reads MNHEY; CDR2 reads SMNVEV (reference sequence).

V usage is TRBV5-1 and J usage is TRBJ2-2; TRBD1 matches at 9 bases. The CDR3 contains 15 residues. The J segment lost 4 bases and the V segment lost 1 base, leaving 2 bases of the junction unmatched. Germline V gives CDR1 SGHRS, CDR2 YFSETQ. This CDR3 is CASSLRTGATGELFF. The DNA for the CDR3 is TGCGCCAGCAGCTTGAGGACAGGGGCCACCGGGGAGCTGTTTTTT.

The chain employs TRBV27 and TRBJ2-5; the match to TRBD1 covers 9 bases. V lost 7 bases, J lost 5 bases, and 11 bases stayed unmatched. The germline gives CDR1 MNHEY, CDR2 SMNVEV (reference sequence). The CDR3 is 15 amino acids. In DNA, the CDR3 is TGTGCCAGCAATACCCTGACAGGGGGTGACGAGACCCAGTACTTC. Its protein product is CASNTLTGGDETQYF.

This sequence joins TRBV19 and TRBJ2-7; no clear D. The germline gives CDR1 LNHDA, CDR2 SQIVND (reference sequence). V lost 5 bases and J lost 3, with 11 bases in between. The CDR3 is 13 amino acids. CDR3 bases: TGTGCCAGTAGTGGTTCGTCAGGCTACGAGCAGTACTTC. The encoded protein is CASSGSSGYEQYF.

The genes are TRBV9 and TRBJ2-4, with a weak D call TRBD1 (6 bases). Germline V lookup: CDR1 SGDLS, CDR2 YYNGEE. The V end was cut by 3 bases, the J end by 0 bases, with 16 bases between. The CDR3 has 17 residues. The CDR3 DNA is TGTGCCAGCAGCGCTTGGGACAATGGCTTAGCCAAAAACATTCAGTACTTC. Protein sequence: CASSAWDNGLAKNIQYF.

The V gene is TRBV27, the J gene TRBJ2-1; TRBD2 might be the D (6 bases). The germline V gene encodes CDR1 MNHEY and CDR2 SMNVEV (reference sequence). This CDR3 spans 16 amino acids. V lost 2 bases and J lost 2, with 13 bases in between. The CDR3 here is CASSLMAGTTYNEQFF. The CDR3 coding sequence is TGTGCCAGCAGTTTAATGGCGGGAACGACCTACAATGAGCAGTTCTTC.

The chain has TRBV15 and TRBJ1-4; TRBD1 might be the D (6 bases). This CDR3 is 16 amino acids long. V was cut by 0 bases and J by 8 bases, with 16 bases left in between. The germline gives CDR1 LNHNV, CDR2 YYDKDF (reference sequence). Written as DNA, the CDR3 is TGTGCCACCAGCAGAGATTCACAGGGACGCCGAGAAAAACTGTTTTTT. Amino acid sequence: CATSRDSQGRREKLFF.

The chain employs TRBV9 and TRBJ2-2, with 8 bases fitting TRBD1. Germline V gene data show CDR1 as SGDLS and CDR2 as YYNGEE. V shed 4 bases, J shed 5 bases, and the junction held 7 bases outside the gene matches. This CDR3 comprises 15 residues. In nucleotides, the CDR3 is TGTGCCAGCAGCCCGACAGGGGCGGGAACCGGGGAGCTGTTTTTT. Translated: CASSPTGAGTGELFF.

The CDR3 loop reads CASRDSPDTQYF. CDR3 sequence (DNA): TGTGCCAGCAGGGACAGTCCAGATACGCAGTATTTT. The chain recombines TRBV27 with TRBJ2-3; a possible D gene is TRBD1 (6 bases). The CDR3 is made up of 12 amino acids. V lost 6 bases and J lost 4, with 8 bases in between. CDR1 is MNHEY, CDR2 SMNVEV, per germline (reference sequence).

The genes are TRBV30 and TRBJ1-5; 8 bases line up with TRBD1. The CDR3 runs 13 residues. Germline V gives CDR1 GTSNPN, CDR2 SVGIG (reference sequence). Trimming took 1 base from V and 4 from J; bases not matched to a gene: 0. CDR3 in DNA: TGTGCCTGGAGTGGGACAGGGAATCAGCCCCAGCATTTT. It encodes CAWSGTGNQPQHF.

This chain links TRBV7-2 with TRBJ1-1; possible D gene TRBD1, 6 bases. Germline V CDR1 and CDR2: SGHTA, FQGNSA. The CDR3 spans 14 residues. V gave up 1 base and J gave up 3 bases, with 9 bases separating them. The CDR3 region has the DNA TGTGCCAGCAGCTTAGAGGCAGGGGACACTGAAGCTTTCTTT. Its protein is CASSLEAGDTEAFF.

The chain has TRBV27 and TRBJ1-5; 7 nucleotides line up with TRBD1. CDR1 and CDR2 from the germline V gene are MNHEY and SMNVEV (reference sequence). J gave up 0 bases and V 6 bases, and 8 bases lay outside the gene matches. The CDR3 loop spans 16 amino acids. The CDR3 bases are TGTGCCAGCAGCAGGACAGGAGACTATAGCAATCAGCCCCAGCATTTT. It yields the protein CASSRTGDYSNQPQHF.

This clone showed up just once. V and J are TRBV21-1 and TRBJ2-1; the table assigns TRBD2, which was not confirmed against the DNA. TRBV21-1 is classified as a pseudogene. The CDR3 loop spans 16 amino acids. CDR3 sequence (DNA): TGTGCCAGCAGCAAATCGTTTAGCGGGGGGTACAATGAGCAGTTCTTC. It encodes CASSKSFSGGYNEQFF.

The chain combines TRBV19 with TRBJ2-4; D is undetermined. The CDR3 length is 13 residues. Deletions cut 2 bases from V and 11 bases from J, with 13 bases between. Germline CDR1 reads LNHDA; CDR2 reads SQIVND (reference sequence). The CDR3 here is CASSIPVWPLQYF. In DNA form, the CDR3 reads TGTGCCAGTAGTATACCAGTCTGGCCCCTTCAGTACTTC.

This clone was seen a single time. The V call is TRBV27, the J call TRBJ2-1, with a tentative D call TRBD2 (5 bases). This CDR3 comprises 15 residues. The germline V gene encodes CDR1 MNHEY and CDR2 SMNVEV (reference sequence). V dropped 2 bases and J dropped 7 bases, with 15 bases sitting between them. CDR3 nucleotide sequence: TGTGCCAGCAGTTTAGACTACACTTTAAGGAATGAGCAGTTCTTC. Translated: CASSLDYTLRNEQFF.

The gene calls are TRBV28 and TRBJ2-7; TRBD2 matches 14 bases. The CDR3 consists of 16 residues. V was pared by 2 bases and J by 3 bases, with 3 bases of the junction left unmatched. CDR1 is MDHEN and CDR2 is SYDVKM in the germline V gene. The CDR3 DNA is TGTGCCAGCAGTTTAGGCGGACTAGCGGGGGGCTACGAGCAGTACTTC. This codes for CASSLGGLAGGYEQYF.

The CDR3 sequence: CATRSSGRSSYEQYF. The CDR3 DNA sequence: TGTGCCACCAGGTCTAGCGGGAGGAGCTCCTACGAGCAGTACTTC. The chain joins TRBV15 to TRBJ2-7; 11 positions match TRBD2. Germline CDR1 and CDR2: LNHNV and YYDKDF (reference sequence). The CDR3 loop spans 15 amino acids. The junction had 4 bases not matched to a gene; V was cut back by 6 bases and J by 0 bases.

CDR3: CASSHSNTEAFF. CDR3 nucleotide sequence: TGCGCCAGCAGCCACAGTAACACTGAAGCTTTCTTT. The rearrangement joins TRBV4-1 to TRBJ1-1; D unresolved. The CDR3 is 12 amino acids. Trimming cost V 3 bases and J 2 bases, with 4 bases left between them. From germline, CDR1 is MGHRA and CDR2 YSYEKL.

The genes are TRBV19 and TRBJ2-3; weak D call: TRBD1 (6 bases). Deletions cut 7 bases from V and 2 bases from J, with 10 bases between. The CDR3 runs to 13 residues. CDR1 is LNHDA and CDR2 is SQIVND in the germline V gene (reference sequence). The CDR3: CASMAGVTDTQYF. In DNA form, the CDR3 reads TGTGCCAGTATGGCAGGGGTCACAGATACGCAGTATTTT.

The rearrangement links TRBV7-9 to TRBJ2-7; the match to TRBD1 covers 7 bases. J was trimmed by 3 bases and V by 5 bases; bases with no gene match: 4. Germline V gives CDR1 SEHNR, CDR2 FQNEAQ (reference sequence). This CDR3 has 13 amino acids. The CDR3, as DNA: TGTGCCAGCAGCACCCGGGACAGCTACGAGCAGTACTTC. Its protein is CASSTRDSYEQYF.